These 16 T cell receptor beta chains share one sample of origin, sequenced in a study of blood T cell repertoires in COVID-19 (dated by TCRdb to the early 2020s). Library construction relied on the immunoSEQ multiplex PCR assay. The table was pulled from immuneACCESS by TCRdb, which kept in-frame rearrangements only. Such tables lose some clones; where checked, under half of the loss comes from unresolved V genes, and the rest has no known cause. The table for this sample lists around 300,000 clones; 70% to 90% of them were counted only once. The leading ten clones occupy almost 9.5% of the sample. Sample: peripheral blood. These receptors were obtained from a man younger than 35 with active or convalescent COVID-19.

This chain connects TRBV4-1 to TRBJ2-1; 7 bases are a match to TRBD2. CDR3 length: 14 amino acids. The V and J ends lost 1 base and 8 bases, in that order; junction bases with no gene match: 5. Germline V gives CDR1 MGHRA, CDR2 YSYEKL. The CDR3 coding sequence is TGCGCCAGCAGCCAAGCGCGGGGGACCGATGAGCAGTTCTTC. This translates into CASSQARGTDEQFF.

V is TRBV5-8 and J is TRBJ2-7; 11 bases are shared with TRBD2. Losses at the gene ends were 3 bases for V and 6 bases for J; bases not matched to a gene: 14. Germline CDR1 is SGHTS and CDR2 is YDEGEE. CDR3 size: 17 residues. DNA for the CDR3: TGTGCCAGCAGCTCTCCGGGACTAGCGGTGCCCTTCGCCGAGCAGTACTTC. Its protein is CASSSPGLAVPFAEQYF.

The chain carries TRBV5-1 and TRBJ1-1; D possibly corresponds to TRBD1 (6 bases). The CDR3 is 14 residues long. Germline V gene data show CDR1 as SGHRS and CDR2 as YFSETQ. V was clipped by 1 base and J by 3 bases, with 10 bases between them. CDR3 nucleotides: TGCGCCAGCAGCTTGAGAGGGGGTGACACTGAAGCTTTCTTT. The encoded protein is CASSLRGGDTEAFF.

In its sample, this clone was seen once. Other nucleotide sequences in the sample specify the same CDR3. The chain combines TRBV27 with TRBJ2-3; D possibly corresponds to TRBD2 (5 bases). Germline V gene sequence: CDR1 MNHEY, CDR2 SMNVEV (reference sequence). This CDR3 is built from 13 residues. Trimming took off 3 bases at V and 1 base at J, with 5 bases between the two ends. Here the CDR3 DNA reads TGTGCCAGCAGTTTGGGAGGCACAGATACGCAGTATTTT. Translated: CASSLGGTDTQYF.

V and J are TRBV5-6 and TRBJ1-5, with TRBD1 identical over 7 bases. This CDR3 spans 14 amino acids. The V and J ends lost 4 bases and 3 bases, in that order; junction bases with no gene match: 4. Germline CDR1 and CDR2: SGHDT and YYEEEE. CDR3 in DNA: TGTGCCAGCAGCGTGGGACAGTCCAATCAGCCCCAGCATTTT. It codes for CASSVGQSNQPQHF.

The rearrangement uses TRBV4-1 and TRBJ1-6, with TRBD1 matching over 9 bases. Trimming took 4 bases from V and 9 from J; bases not matched to a gene: 10. CDR1 and CDR2 from the germline V gene are MGHRA and YSYEKL. The CDR3 totals 16 residues. In DNA, the CDR3 is TGCGCCAGCAGCCTAGACCCGGGACAGGGATTTTCACCCCTCCACTTT. Amino acids: CASSLDPGQGFSPLHF.

The chain couples TRBV18 to TRBJ2-7; TRBD1 matches 7 bases. This CDR3 contains 13 residues. After removal of 1 base from V and 4 bases from J, the junction contained 1 base not matched to a gene. Germline lookup yields CDR1 KGHSH and CDR2 LQKENI. Here the CDR3 reads CASSPQGAYEQYF. In nucleotides, the CDR3 is TGTGCCAGCTCACCACAGGGGGCTTACGAGCAGTACTTC.

The chain combines TRBV10-3 with TRBJ2-5; possible D gene TRBD1, 6 bases. Deletions cut 10 bases from V and 5 bases from J, with 17 bases between. Germline V gene lookup returns CDR1 ENHRY and CDR2 SYGVKD. This CDR3 has 13 residues. DNA of the CDR3: TGTGCCACCGGTACAGGGTCAGGGGAGACCCAGTACTTC. Its protein product is CATGTGSGETQYF.

This clone was observed a single time. The chain carries TRBV9 and TRBJ2-6; D is uncertain. Germline V lookup: CDR1 SGDLS, CDR2 YYNGEE. There are 14 residues in the CDR3. V lost 4 bases and J 0 bases, leaving 5 bases between the germline ends. As DNA, the CDR3 is TGTGCCAGCAGCCCCCTCTCTGGGGCCAACGTCCTGACTTTC. Its protein is CASSPLSGANVLTF.

The rearrangement links TRBV2 to TRBJ1-1, with TRBD1 as a possible D gene (6 bases). Germline-derived CDR1 and CDR2 are SNHLY and FYNNEI. This CDR3 is 16 amino acids long. V was clipped by 4 bases and J by 5 bases, with 20 bases between them. In DNA, the CDR3 is TGTGCCAGCAGTGCGTCCGGGGGGCGCGGAGGTACTGAAGCTTTCTTT. Protein product: CASSASGGRGGTEAFF.

Details on this clone: Other DNA sequences in this sample translate to the same CDR3. CDR3 DNA sequence: TGTGCCAGCAGCCCGTCCTACGAGCAGTACTTC. This encodes CASSPSYEQYF. This chain links TRBV7-9 with TRBJ2-7; D unclear. Deletions cut 5 bases from V and 1 base from J, with 3 bases between. The CDR3 totals 11 residues. In germline, CDR1 is SEHNR, CDR2 FQNEAQ (reference sequence).

V gene TRBV7-2 combines with J gene TRBJ1-2, with D possibly matching TRBD1 (6 bases). The CDR3 consists of 15 residues. CDR1 and CDR2 from the germline V gene are SGHTA and FQGNSA. Trimming removed 0 bases from V and 3 bases from J, with 11 bases in between. The CDR3 DNA follows: TGTGCCAGCAGCTTAGCGGACAGTCCGTACTATGGCTACACCTTC. Translation gives CASSLADSPYYGYTF.

A note on this clone: Additional DNA sequences in this sample encode the identical CDR3. The rearrangement joins TRBV5-1 to TRBJ2-7, with 7 bases lining up with TRBD1. The ends lost 2 bases at V and 1 base at J; junction bases unmatched: 6. Germline V gives CDR1 SGHRS, CDR2 YFSETQ. This CDR3 contains 15 residues. CDR3 sequence (DNA): TGCGCCAGCAGCTTAGAGGGACAGCTTTCCTACGAGCAGTACTTC. This sequence encodes CASSLEGQLSYEQYF.

The chain employs TRBV10-3 and TRBJ1-2; D perhaps matches TRBD1 (5 bases). There are 15 residues in the CDR3. Germline V gives CDR1 ENHRY, CDR2 SYGVKD. V was cut by 0 bases and J by 7 bases, with 15 bases left in between. The CDR3 DNA follows: TGTGCCATCAGTGAGTCGGGGAGGGGTAGTGGTGGCTACACCTTC. It codes for CAISESGRGSGGYTF.

The rearrangement joins TRBV11-3 to TRBJ1-1, with a possible D match to TRBD1 (5 bases). The germline CDR1 and CDR2 sequences are SGHNT and YENEEA. The CDR3 length is 12 residues. Trimming pared 5 bases from V and 4 bases from J, leaving 8 bases between. The CDR3 coding sequence is TGTGCCAGCAGCGCAAGGGGCACTGAAGCTTTCTTT. It yields the protein CASSARGTEAFF.

The chain links TRBV6-1 to TRBJ1-1; D is perhaps TRBD1 (6 bases). The germline gives CDR1 MNHNS, CDR2 SASEGT. CDR3 size: 15 residues. The V gene lost 0 bases and the J gene lost 5 bases, with 13 bases spanning the gap. This CDR3 reads CASSEATGFLTEAFF. The CDR3 DNA is TGTGCCAGCAGTGAAGCGACAGGATTTCTGACTGAAGCTTTCTTT.